One T cell receptor (beta chain) is described in this entry. Repertoires were generated with immunoSEQ multiplex PCR, while TCRdb's copy carries only in-frame clones and drops some. Of fewer than 200,000 clones listed, under 85% are singletons. This sample is part of a study of blood T cell repertoires in COVID-19. Study at large: Spain, Italy and the United States supplied samples that represented acute and convalescent COVID-19. T cells, B-cell-depleted T cells, or PBMCs provided the cDNA or gDNA that served as material.

Specimen: peripheral blood. The receptor comes from a man between 60 and 75 years old who had recovered from COVID-19.

CDR3 DNA sequence: TGTGCCAGCAGTGAATCGGCCCAGGGGGTATATGAGCAGTTCTTC. Translating it yields CASSESAQGVYEQFF. The chain employs TRBV25-1 and TRBJ2-1; 7 bases are a match to TRBD1. The V and J ends lost 1 base and 8 bases, in that order; junction bases with no gene match: 8. Germline V gene lookup returns CDR1 MGHDK and CDR2 SYGVNS. The CDR3 is made up of 15 amino acids.